This TCR beta chain came from a study of cytomegalovirus exposure and HLA in healthy donors. The CDR3 contains 17 residues. Germline values: CDR1 PRHDT, CDR2 FYEKMQ (reference sequence). V lost 8 bases, J lost 2 bases, and 13 bases stayed unmatched. Separation from the approximately 720-subject first cohort characterized the roughly 120-subject validation cohort, to which the donors belonged. TCRdb keeps only in-frame clones here, not all; method: immunoSEQ multiplex PCR. The repertoire consists of more than 300,000 clones, with 86% occurring once and the leading ten covering approximately 0.8%. About this clone itself: The antigen is unknown.

The study's findings and limits: A subsequent analysis found that TCR clusters from the first cohort also tended to co-occur in the roughly 120 validation repertoires, with around 94% of cluster scores above 0. Cytomegalovirus-associated status was assigned to about 150 TCR beta chains. Many donors shared some public TCRs, even though most TCR sequences were rare.

The chain joins TRBV13 to TRBJ2-3; TRBD2 matches 10 bases. The TCR comes from a woman younger than 30 in good health and CMV-seronegative. Sequenced input: PBMCs. The CDR3 coding sequence is TGTGCCAGCGGACGGGAAGTAGCGGGGGGACCCACAGATACGCAGTATTTT. Residues: CASGREVAGGPTDTQYF.